This T cell receptor beta chain was identified during a study of blood T cell repertoires in COVID-19. Looking at the study overall: Acute and convalescent COVID-19 specimens originated in the United States, Italy and Spain. In each case, the material was cDNA or gDNA derived from T cells, B-cell-depleted T cells, or PBMCs.

Trimming took 2 bases from V and 6 from J; bases not matched to a gene: 4. The CDR3 consists of 14 residues. Germline-derived CDR1 and CDR2 are SSHAT and FNYEAQ (reference sequence). As originally analysed: Amplification of reference gene primers provided the estimated nucleated cell counts. Produced via immunoSEQ multiplex PCR; TCRdb's table is partial and in-frame only. D and trimming were read from the DNA, whereas the V and J calls and clone size are those reported in that table. This sample has 200,000 to 250,000 clones; roughly four fifths occur once, and the top ten carry 6.5% to 9%. The sequenced sample consisted of peripheral blood. This clonotype was sampled from a woman aged 50 to 60 with active or convalescent COVID-19. The genes are TRBV7-7 and TRBJ2-1, with 7 bases fitting TRBD2. CDR3 bases: TGTGCCAGCAGCTTATCCCGGACTAGCAATGAGCAGTTCTTC. It is translated as CASSLSRTSNEQFF. Looking up the rest from reference TRBV7-7 and TRBJ2-1 gives the full variable domain: GAGVSQSPRYKVTKRGQDVTLRCDPISSHATLYWYQQALGQGPEFLTYFNYEAQPDKSGLPSDRFSAERPEGSISTLTIQRTEQRDSAMYRCASSLSRTSNEQFFGPGTRLTVL.